One and the same sample provided the 29 T cell receptor beta chains below, sequenced in a study of T cells in localized non-small cell lung cancer. Generated by immunoSEQ multiplex PCR, the TCRdb table keeps only in-frame clones and is missing some. Of tens of thousands of clones in the sample, around 86% were seen once. The input for sequencing was peripheral blood, taken before any cancer treatment. The source is an older male donor with stage III lung adenocarcinoma.

This chain joins TRBV6-8 and TRBJ1-5; the D gene is possibly TRBD1 (5 bases). The CDR3 length is 18 residues. The germline V gene encodes CDR1 MNHGY and CDR2 SAAAGT. V dropped 8 bases and J dropped 3 bases, with 26 bases sitting between them. CDR3 protein: CASGRDHSSGVNNQPQHF. CDR3 sequence (DNA): TGTGCCAGCGGCCGGGACCATTCCAGCGGAGTTAACAATCAGCCCCAGCATTTT.

The chain carries TRBV5-4 and TRBJ1-1, with D perhaps matching TRBD1 (6 bases). The ends were cut back, 4 bases at V and 3 bases at J, with 22 bases in the middle. The CDR3 sequence is 17 residues long. Germline V CDR1 and CDR2: SGHNT, YYREEE (reference sequence). CDR3 sequence: CASSPYRGGGEDTEAFF. The CDR3 region has the DNA TGTGCCAGCAGCCCTTACCGGGGGGGCGGGGAAGACACTGAAGCTTTCTTT.

This clone came up a few times. This chain joins TRBV2 and TRBJ1-5; unclear D gene. CDR3 length: 14 residues. Trimming removed 5 bases from V and 2 bases from J, with 10 bases in between. Germline V lookup: CDR1 SNHLY, CDR2 FYNNEI. CDR3 amino acids: CASSSEWGNQPQHF. DNA for the CDR3: TGTGCCAGCAGTTCAGAGTGGGGCAATCAGCCCCAGCATTTT.

The chain joins TRBV25-1 to TRBJ1-2; D call uncertain. Looked up from germline, CDR1 is MGHDK and CDR2 is SYGVNS. V was cut by 6 bases and J by 3 bases, with 11 bases left in between. This CDR3 region has 13 residues. The CDR3, as DNA: TGTGCCAGCAGCCTTGGCCAGGACTATGGCTACACCTTC. Protein: CASSLGQDYGYTF.

This clone was observed a handful of times. The chain is built from TRBV14 and TRBJ1-3, with D maybe TRBD1 (6 bases). The CDR3 length is 15 residues. Germline assignment: CDR1 SGHDN and CDR2 FVKESK. Trimming cost V 6 bases and J 0 bases, with 12 bases left between them. The CDR3 sequence: CASSLQGLSGNTIYF. CDR3 coding DNA: TGTGCCAGCAGTCTCCAGGGGCTCTCTGGAAACACCATATATTTT. The whole variable domain, filled in from reference TRBV14 and TRBJ1-3, reads EAGVTQFPSHSVIEKGQTVTLRCDPISGHDNLYWYRRVMGKEIKFLLHFVKESKQDESGMPNNRFLAERTGGTYSTLKVQPAELEDSGVYFCASSLQGLSGNTIYFGEGSWLTVV.

This clone was picked up a small number of times. The V call is TRBV30, the J call TRBJ1-2; TRBD1 might be the D (6 bases). In germline, CDR1 is GTSNPN, CDR2 SVGIG (reference sequence). V was cut by 4 bases and J by 10 bases, with 25 bases left in between. The CDR3 loop spans 15 amino acids. This CDR3 is CAWIFGGSREGSYTF. The CDR3 DNA is TGTGCCTGGATTTTTGGGGGCTCCCGGGAGGGTTCCTACACCTTC.

The gene calls are TRBV18 and TRBJ2-3, with D possibly TRBD2 on 5 matching bases. The V and J ends lost 0 bases and 0 bases respectively, with 7 bases between them. Germline CDR1 and CDR2: KGHSH and LQKENI. The CDR3 sequence is 15 residues long. The CDR3 DNA reads TGTGCCAGCTCACCACCGGACTTTAGCACAGATACGCAGTATTTT. It codes for CASSPPDFSTDTQYF. Using reference TRBV18 and TRBJ2-3 for the parts outside the CDR3, the full variable domain is NAGVMQNPRHLVRRRGQEARLRCSPMKGHSHVYWYRQLPEEGLKFMVYLQKENIIDESGMPKERFSAEFPKEGPSILRIQQVVRGDSAAYFCASSPPDFSTDTQYFGPGTRLTVL.

This sequence joins TRBV7-2 and TRBJ1-1; D possibly corresponds to TRBD1 (6 bases). The CDR3 runs to 14 residues. Trimming shortened V by 1 base and J by 0 bases, and 6 bases separated the two germline ends. The V gene's germline CDR1 is SGHTA and CDR2 FQGNSA. CDR3 DNA: TGTGCCAGCAGCTTAGGACAGGTGAACACTGAAGCTTTCTTT. This codes for CASSLGQVNTEAFF.

The chain joins TRBV6-1 to TRBJ1-5; the D gene is possibly TRBD1 (5 bases). Germline V CDR1 and CDR2: MNHNS, SASEGT. Trimming removed 3 bases at V and 6 bases at J, with 12 bases between. The CDR3 is 14 residues long. The CDR3 nucleotides read TGTGCCAGCAGTGATTCATCTGGGGCTCAGCCCCAGCATTTT. This translates into CASSDSSGAQPQHF.

The chain combines TRBV5-1 with TRBJ2-1, with TRBD2 as a possible D gene (5 bases). Looked up from germline, CDR1 is SGHRS and CDR2 is YFSETQ. Trimming removed 4 bases at V and 8 bases at J, with 13 bases between. This CDR3 has 13 amino acids. This CDR3 reads CASSTRARDEQFF. As DNA, the CDR3 is TGCGCCAGCAGCACGCGGGCGCGCGATGAGCAGTTCTTC.

The chain combines TRBV5-8 with TRBJ1-3; a possible D gene is TRBD1 (5 bases). This CDR3 comprises 14 residues. Germline V gene lookup returns CDR1 SGHTS and CDR2 YDEGEE. V lost 4 bases to trimming and J lost 2 bases, with 10 bases between them. The CDR3 here is CASSEQGTGNTIYF. CDR3 DNA sequence: TGTGCCAGCAGCGAGCAGGGTACTGGAAACACCATATATTTT.

The chain joins TRBV27 to TRBJ2-7; TRBD2 might be the D (5 bases). V lost 1 base to trimming and J lost 0 bases, with 7 bases between them. There are 14 residues in the CDR3. Germline V gene sequence: CDR1 MNHEY, CDR2 SMNVEV (reference sequence). This CDR3 is CASSLYRGSYEQYF. DNA for the CDR3: TGTGCCAGCAGTTTATACCGGGGCTCCTACGAGCAGTACTTC.

The chain carries TRBV19 and TRBJ1-2; the match to TRBD1 covers 9 bases. With V trimmed by 5 bases and J by 1 base, 8 bases remained unmatched. The CDR3 is 16 residues long. Germline lookup yields CDR1 LNHDA and CDR2 SQIVND (reference sequence). The CDR3 region has the DNA TGTGCCAGTAGTCCACTCCGGGACAGGGTTAACTATGGCTACACCTTC. Its protein product is CASSPLRDRVNYGYTF.

The V gene is TRBV7-8, the J gene TRBJ1-1; weak D call: TRBD1 (5 bases). The CDR3 has 15 residues. The V and J ends lost 1 base and 4 bases respectively, with 13 bases between them. The germline CDR1 and CDR2 sequences are SGHVS and FQNEAQ. The CDR3 region has the DNA TGTGCCAGCAGCTTAGTGGAGGGGTTGGGCACTGAAGCTTTCTTT. As protein: CASSLVEGLGTEAFF.

Regarding this clone: Other nucleotide sequences from this sample produce the same CDR3. V and J are TRBV18 and TRBJ2-3; 11 bases line up with TRBD2. Germline-derived CDR1 and CDR2 are KGHSH and LQKENI. Trimming cost V 0 bases and J 7 bases; bases outside gene matches: 9. This CDR3 spans 17 amino acids. The CDR3: CASSPPISSGRTNTQYF. The DNA for the CDR3 is TGTGCCAGCTCACCACCTATATCTAGCGGGAGGACTAATACGCAGTATTTT.

V usage is TRBV5-1 and J usage is TRBJ1-4, with D possibly TRBD1 on 6 matching bases. CDR3 length: 14 amino acids. Between the trimmed V and J ends, which lost 1 base and 8 bases, there was a span of 12 bases. Germline-derived CDR1 and CDR2 are SGHRS and YFSETQ. CDR3 amino acids: CASSLWGAEEKLFF. As DNA, the CDR3 is TGCGCCAGCAGCTTGTGGGGGGCCGAGGAAAAACTGTTTTTT. Together with reference TRBV5-1 and TRBJ1-4, the CDR3 gives the full variable domain: KAGVTQTPRYLIKTRGQQVTLSCSPISGHRSVSWYQQTPGQGLQFLFEYFSETQRNKGNFPGRFSGRQFSNSRSEMNVSTLELGDSALYLCASSLWGAEEKLFFGSGTQLSVL.

This chain connects TRBV30 to TRBJ2-5; no definite D call. The ends were cut back, 4 bases at V and 4 bases at J, with 13 bases in the middle. The germline V gene encodes CDR1 GTSNPN and CDR2 SVGIG (reference sequence). The CDR3 covers 13 residues. The CDR3 nucleotides read TGTGCCTGGAATGGATCCCCGCGAGAGACCCAGTACTTC. It is translated as CAWNGSPRETQYF.

CDR3 amino acids: CSARRGLEAFF. CDR3 nucleotide sequence: TGCAGTGCTAGGAGGGGATTAGAAGCTTTCTTT. This chain links TRBV20-1 with TRBJ1-1; a possible D gene is TRBD1 (5 bases). V dropped 3 bases and J dropped 8 bases, with 10 bases sitting between them. Germline loops: CDR1 DFQATT, CDR2 SNEGSKA (reference sequence). CDR3 size: 11 residues.

The chain combines TRBV6-4 with TRBJ1-2, with 8 bases identical to TRBD1. Trimming took 7 bases from V and 4 from J; bases not matched to a gene: 8. The CDR3 totals 14 residues. The germline V gene encodes CDR1 MRHNA and CDR2 SNTAGT. The CDR3 reads CASKQWTGSYGYTF. The CDR3 nucleotides read TGTGCCAGCAAACAATGGACAGGGTCCTATGGCTACACCTTC.

As concerns this clone: Distinct nucleotide sequences in the sample also encode this CDR3. The chain carries TRBV18 and TRBJ1-1, with D unresolved. The CDR3 contains 13 residues. The germline CDR1 and CDR2 sequences are KGHSH and LQKENI. The V and J ends lost 0 bases and 1 base respectively, with 3 bases between them. The CDR3 DNA sequence: TGTGCCAGCTCACCACCGCCGAACACTGAAGCTTTCTTT. It yields the protein CASSPPPNTEAFF. Full variable domain (remainder filled in from reference TRBV18 and TRBJ1-1): NAGVMQNPRHLVRRRGQEARLRCSPMKGHSHVYWYRQLPEEGLKFMVYLQKENIIDESGMPKERFSAEFPKEGPSILRIQQVVRGDSAAYFCASSPPPNTEAFFGQGTRLTVV.

The chain carries TRBV5-4 and TRBJ2-1; perhaps TRBD2 as D (5 bases). Germline V lookup: CDR1 SGHNT, CDR2 YYREEE (reference sequence). V was trimmed by 0 bases and J by 9 bases, leaving 10 bases between them. The CDR3 contains 13 residues. Written as DNA, the CDR3 is TGTGCCAGCAGCTTGGCTAGCCGGGGTGAGCAGTTCTTC. It encodes CASSLASRGEQFF.

The CDR3 bases are TGTGCCAGCAGCTCCCCCCGAAATACGCAGTATTTT. Translating it yields CASSSPRNTQYF. The chain carries TRBV7-2 and TRBJ2-3; D not resolved. Per the germline V gene, CDR1 is SGHTA and CDR2 is FQGNSA. CDR3 length: 12 amino acids. V was pared by 4 bases and J by 7 bases, with 9 bases between.

Here the CDR3 reads CASSLQGARGNTIYF. The CDR3 bases are TGTGCCAGCAGCTTACAGGGGGCTAGAGGAAACACCATATATTTT. This rearrangement joins TRBV7-9 to TRBJ1-3, with TRBD1 identical over 8 bases. Germline assignment: CDR1 SEHNR and CDR2 FQNEAQ (reference sequence). V lost 2 bases and J lost 4; bases outside the gene matches: 4. The CDR3 consists of 15 residues.

This rearrangement joins TRBV9 to TRBJ1-1, with a possible D match to TRBD1 (6 bases). Germline CDR1 is SGDLS and CDR2 is YYNGEE. CDR3 length: 14 residues. Trimming cost V 0 bases and J 2 bases, with 8 bases left between them. CDR3 amino acids: CASSVAGDNTEAFF. CDR3 DNA: TGTGCCAGCAGCGTAGCAGGGGATAACACTGAAGCTTTCTTT. Variable domain in full (rest from reference TRBV9 and TRBJ1-1): DSGVTQTPKHLITATGQRVTLRCSPRSGDLSVYWYQQSLDQGLQFLIQYYNGEERAKGNILERFSAQQFPDLHSELNLSSLELGDSALYFCASSVAGDNTEAFFGQGTRLTVV.

The CDR3 sequence: CATSNSRAYEQYF. Written as DNA, the CDR3 is TGTGCCACCAGCAATTCCAGGGCGTACGAGCAGTACTTC. The chain couples TRBV15 to TRBJ2-7; maybe TRBD1 (5 bases). From germline, CDR1 is LNHNV and CDR2 YYDKDF (reference sequence). CDR3 length: 13 residues. Between the trimmed V and J ends, which lost 4 bases and 4 bases, there was a span of 11 bases.

The chain uses TRBV18 and TRBJ1-6, with TRBD1 matching 7 bases. J lost 8 bases, V lost 3 bases, and 4 bases had no gene match. The CDR3 is 14 amino acids. CDR1 is KGHSH and CDR2 is LQKENI in the germline V gene. DNA of the CDR3: TGTGCCAGCTCACCGACAGGGACGGATTCACCCCTCCACTTT. This translates into CASSPTGTDSPLHF.

The gene calls are TRBV19 and TRBJ1-5, with D tentatively TRBD1 (5 bases). Trimming removed 7 bases from V and 1 base from J, with 8 bases in between. Per the germline V gene, CDR1 is LNHDA and CDR2 is SQIVND (reference sequence). The CDR3 runs to 13 residues. CDR3 nucleotide sequence: TGTGCCAGTACAGGGATGAGCAATCAGCCCCAGCATTTT. This sequence encodes CASTGMSNQPQHF.

CDR3 amino acids: CASSLEGSLGAYNEQFF. In DNA form, the CDR3 reads TGCGCCAGCAGCTTGGAAGGGAGTCTAGGCGCCTACAATGAGCAGTTCTTC. This chain uses TRBV5-1 with TRBJ2-1; weak D call: TRBD2 (5 bases). Germline values: CDR1 SGHRS, CDR2 YFSETQ. This CDR3 has 17 amino acids. Trimming removed 0 bases from V and 2 bases from J, with 15 bases in between.

The genes are TRBV6-4 and TRBJ2-5; 13 nucleotides align to TRBD2. Germline V gene lookup returns CDR1 MRHNA and CDR2 SNTAGT. The CDR3 is 15 residues long. J lost 5 bases, V lost 4 bases, and 4 bases had no gene match. The CDR3 coding sequence is TGTGCCAGCAGTGGCGGACTAGCGGGAGTCGAGACCCAGTACTTC. Its protein product is CASSGGLAGVETQYF.